One and the same sample provided the 22 T cell receptor beta chains below, sequenced in a study of neurological immune-mediated disorders (dated by TCRdb to the late 2010s). Library construction relied on 5' RACE. TCRdb shows the sequencer as Illumina HiSeq 2500. TCRdb's own reprocessing of the public reads used fastp at Q25 and MiXCR and kept productive beta chains. Each entry is one CDR3 protein sequence, shown with its most common DNA and genes. This sample gives a few thousand distinct CDR3 sequences in total; around a quarter of them show up just once. Roughly 40% of the sample belongs to the ten largest clones. Material: CD8+ T cells from blood. The receptors were sampled from an older woman with HTLV-1-associated myelopathy (HAM/TSP).

In this sample, this clonotype turned up many times. This sequence joins TRBV29-1 and TRBJ2-1, with no clear D. V was trimmed by 0 bases and J by 2 bases, leaving 8 bases between them. The germline V gene has CDR1 SQVTM and CDR2 ANQGSEA. The CDR3 spans 14 residues. In nucleotides, the CDR3 is TGCAGCGTTGAAGAAGCGAGGACCTACAATGAGCAGTTCTTC. This encodes CSVEEARTYNEQFF.

Points on this clonotype: The DNA is omitted, as the CDR3 cannot be located on it reliably, and the CDR3 follows TCRdb's listing. The rearrangement joins TRBV6-5 to TRBJ2-2; TRBD1, as called in the table, went unchecked against the DNA. The CDR3 adds up to 22 amino acids, both ends counted. From germline, CDR1 is MNHEY and CDR2 SVGAGI. The CDR3 loop is CASSYNGGREQYFGPGTGELFF.

This clonotype is medium-sized (0.01 to 0.1%) in the sample. The chain is built from TRBV6-2 or TRBV6-3 and TRBJ2-2; TRBD2 aligns across 14 bases. With V trimmed by 6 bases and J by 5 bases, 5 bases remained unmatched. The germline gives CDR1 MNHEY, CDR2 SVGEGT. The length of the CDR3 is 16 residues. CDR3 nucleotides: TGTGCCAGCAGCCCAGGACTAGCGGGGGGAACCGGGGAGCTGTTTTTT. Residues: CASSPGLAGGTGELFF.

The V and J genes are TRBV15 and TRBJ2-3, with D unresolved. The V gene lost 0 bases and the J gene lost 0 bases, with 10 bases spanning the gap. The CDR3 runs to 16 residues. Germline V gene data show CDR1 as LNHNV and CDR2 as YYDKDF (reference sequence). Here the CDR3 reads CATSRDPSYSTDTQYF. CDR3 nucleotides: TGTGCCACCAGCAGAGATCCCAGCTATAGCACAGATACGCAGTATTTT.

By sample share, this clonotype is medium-sized. This chain connects TRBV30 to TRBJ1-1, with D maybe TRBD1 (5 bases). Deletions cut 3 bases from V and 4 bases from J, with 9 bases between. Germline CDR1 reads GTSNPN; CDR2 reads SVGIG (reference sequence). The CDR3 loop spans 12 amino acids. CDR3 sequence (DNA): TGTGCCTGGAGCGGGGGAAGCACTGAAGCTTTCTTT. Its protein is CAWSGGSTEAFF.

This clonotype was detected many times. The V and J genes are TRBV6-2 or TRBV6-3 and TRBJ2-7; maybe TRBD2 (5 bases). V was cut by 2 bases and J by 5 bases, with 13 bases left in between. This CDR3 is built from 14 residues. CDR1 and CDR2 (germline): MNHEY, SVGEGT. Here the CDR3 DNA reads TGTGCCAGCAGTTACCTAAACGAGGGCAACGAGCAGTACTTC. This translates into CASSYLNEGNEQYF.

This clonotype appeared many times. The rearrangement links TRBV10-2 to TRBJ2-7; TRBD2 aligns across 8 bases. Germline loops: CDR1 WSHSY, CDR2 SAAADI. Trimming removed 6 bases from V and 3 bases from J; junction bases left unmatched: 4. This CDR3 comprises 13 residues. CDR3 loop: CASSYTSGYEQYF. CDR3 nucleotides: TGCGCCAGCAGCTATACTAGCGGCTACGAGCAGTACTTC.

Only one count was recorded for this clonotype. The chain uses TRBV20-1 and TRBJ2-3; D tentatively fits TRBD1 or TRBD2 (5 bases each). Germline CDR1 reads DFQATT; CDR2 reads SNEGSKA (reference sequence). V lost 5 bases to trimming and J lost 1 base, with 16 bases between them. CDR3 size: 15 residues. CDR3 coding DNA: TGCAGTGCTTCCTACCTCGGGGCTGGCACAGATACGCAGTATTTT. Its protein is CSASYLGAGTDTQYF.

This clonotype came up many times. The chain combines TRBV6-6 with TRBJ1-5; TRBD1 might be the D (6 bases). The CDR3 has 16 amino acids. The V gene's germline CDR1 is MNHNY and CDR2 SVGAGI (reference sequence). Trimming cost V 6 bases and J 5 bases, with 20 bases left between them. This chain's CDR3 is CASSDNRADRDQPQHF. CDR3 nucleotides: TGTGCCAGCAGCGATAACAGGGCAGACCGTGATCAGCCCCAGCATTTT.

In this sample, this clonotype turned up many times. The chain has TRBV20-1 and TRBJ2-1; TRBD2 agrees at 13 bases. CDR1 is DFQATT and CDR2 is SNEGSKA in the germline V gene (reference sequence). The trim removed 0 bases at V and 10 bases at J, leaving 9 bases unmatched. CDR3 length: 16 amino acids. The CDR3 here is CSARDYDGLAGVEQFF. The CDR3 DNA reads as TGCAGTGCTAGAGATTATGATGGACTAGCGGGAGTGGAGCAGTTCTTC.

By share, this clonotype counts as medium-sized. The chain is built from TRBV20-1 and TRBJ1-5; no clear D. CDR1 and CDR2 from the germline V gene are DFQATT and SNEGSKA (reference sequence). The length of the CDR3 is 15 residues. The V end was cut by 0 bases, the J end by 1 base, with 10 bases between. The CDR3 here is CSARDVRLSNQPQHF. The CDR3 nucleotides are TGCAGTGCTAGAGATGTCAGATTAAGCAATCAGCCCCAGCATTTT.

This clonotype was counted only a few times. The chain combines TRBV11-3 with TRBJ2-7, with a possible D match to TRBD2 (5 bases). There are 15 residues in the CDR3. The V gene's germline CDR1 is SGHNT and CDR2 YENEEA. V was clipped by 2 bases and J by 1 base, with 12 bases between them. The CDR3 spells CASSLIGVRSYEQYF. CDR3 bases: TGTGCCAGCAGCTTAATCGGGGTACGGTCCTACGAGCAGTACTTC. Looking up the rest from reference TRBV11-3 and TRBJ2-7 gives the full variable domain: EAGVVQSPRYKIIEKKQPVAFWCNPISGHNTLYWYLQNLGQGPELLIRYENEEAVDDSQLPKDRFSAERLKGVDSTLKIQPAELGDSAVYLCASSLIGVRSYEQYFGPGTRLTVT.

This clonotype is medium-sized by share. Here the CDR3 DNA reads TGCACCATGACTAGTGCGAACACCGGGGAGCTGTTTTTT. Protein product: CTMTSANTGELFF. The genes are TRBV20-1 and TRBJ2-2; possibly TRBD2 for D (6 bases). Germline CDR1 is DFQATT and CDR2 is SNEGSKA (reference sequence). This CDR3 is built from 13 residues.

To note about this clonotype: Being one base from a much bigger clone, this may be a read error. Without the conserved terminal phenylalanine or tryptophan, this CDR3 likely stems from a read error. V is TRBV20-1 and J is TRBJ1-2; tentative D call: TRBD1 (5 bases). Trimming left V 3 bases short and J 4 bases short, with 12 bases between. The CDR3 length is 13 residues. In germline, CDR1 is DFQATT, CDR2 SNEGSKA (reference sequence). In nucleotides, the CDR3 is TGCAGTGCTAGGGACATAGACGGCTATGGCTACACCTTA. Translated, it gives CSARDIDGYGYTL.

In its sample, this clonotype is medium-sized. This chain joins TRBV6-5 and TRBJ2-1, with 14 nucleotides matching TRBD2. CDR1 is MNHEY and CDR2 is SVGAGI in the germline V gene. This CDR3 comprises 16 residues. The ends lost 5 bases at V and 2 bases at J; junction bases unmatched: 2. CDR3 loop: CASSPGLAGAYNEQFF. The CDR3 DNA reads as TGTGCCAGCAGTCCGGGACTAGCGGGAGCCTACAATGAGCAGTTCTTC.

The genes are TRBV29-1 and TRBJ2-7, with 9 bases identical to TRBD1. This CDR3 spans 13 amino acids. CDR1 and CDR2 from the germline V gene are SQVTM and ANQGSEA. The V gene end was trimmed by 4 bases and the J gene end by 4 bases; junction bases not matched to a gene: 5. CDR3 protein: CSVVGTGLYEQYF. CDR3 nucleotide sequence: TGCAGCGTTGTAGGGACAGGGCTATACGAGCAGTACTTC.

V usage is TRBV3-1 and J usage is TRBJ2-2; 8 bases align to TRBD2. CDR1 is LGHDT, CDR2 YNNKEL, per germline (reference sequence). The CDR3 runs to 16 residues. With V trimmed by 3 bases and J by 1 base, 4 bases remained unmatched. CDR3 amino acids: CASSHLAGRNTGELFF. In DNA, the CDR3 is TGTGCCAGCAGCCATTTAGCGGGGCGGAACACCGGGGAGCTGTTTTTT.

This clonotype is labeled medium-sized. The chain has TRBV4-2 and TRBJ2-5; TRBD1 matches 8 bases. CDR3 length: 16 residues. Per the germline V gene, CDR1 is LGHNA and CDR2 is YNFKEQ. Unmatched junction bases numbered 7, after V lost 0 bases and J lost 4 bases. The DNA for the CDR3 is TGTGCCAGCAGCCAAGAAGCGGGCAGGGGGCGAGAGACCCAGTACTTC. It specifies CASSQEAGRGRETQYF.

This CDR3 reads CASTWGLTSTDTQYF. CDR3 DNA sequence: TGTGCCAGCACCTGGGGGTTAACTAGCACAGATACGCAGTATTTT. V is TRBV7-9 and J is TRBJ2-3; D could derive from TRBD1 or TRBD2 (5 bases each). V was clipped by 7 bases and J by 0 bases, with 14 bases between them. This CDR3 comprises 15 residues. The germline CDR1 and CDR2 sequences are SEHNR and FQNEAQ (reference sequence).

By its share, this clonotype is medium-sized (0.01 to 0.1%). The J gene is TRBJ2-6, the V gene TRBV7-8; D ambiguous. The CDR3 contains 15 residues. CDR1 SGHVS and CDR2 FQNEAQ come from the germline V gene. Trimming took off 0 bases at V and 0 bases at J, with 3 bases between the two ends. The CDR3, as DNA: TGTGCCAGCAGCTTAGCAAGCTCTGGGGCCAACGTCCTGACTTTC. As protein: CASSLASSGANVLTF.

The count of this clonotype is one. The chain couples TRBV19 to TRBJ2-4; the D call may be TRBD1 or TRBD2 (6 bases each). The CDR3 has 14 amino acids. Between the trimmed V and J ends, which lost 3 bases and 7 bases, there was a span of 13 bases. Germline CDR1 is LNHDA and CDR2 is SQIVND (reference sequence). The CDR3 coding sequence is TGTGCCAGTAGTATGACGGAGGGGGAGAACATTCAGTACTTC. Protein product: CASSMTEGENIQYF.

The chain recombines TRBV5-1 with TRBJ2-3, with 10 bases identical to TRBD1. The CDR3 totals 16 residues. In germline, CDR1 is SGHRS, CDR2 YFSETQ. The ends lost 4 bases at V and 3 bases at J; junction bases unmatched: 8. This CDR3 reads CASSLYGTGETDTQYF. The DNA of the CDR3 is TGCGCCAGCAGCCTTTACGGGACAGGGGAGACAGATACGCAGTATTTT.